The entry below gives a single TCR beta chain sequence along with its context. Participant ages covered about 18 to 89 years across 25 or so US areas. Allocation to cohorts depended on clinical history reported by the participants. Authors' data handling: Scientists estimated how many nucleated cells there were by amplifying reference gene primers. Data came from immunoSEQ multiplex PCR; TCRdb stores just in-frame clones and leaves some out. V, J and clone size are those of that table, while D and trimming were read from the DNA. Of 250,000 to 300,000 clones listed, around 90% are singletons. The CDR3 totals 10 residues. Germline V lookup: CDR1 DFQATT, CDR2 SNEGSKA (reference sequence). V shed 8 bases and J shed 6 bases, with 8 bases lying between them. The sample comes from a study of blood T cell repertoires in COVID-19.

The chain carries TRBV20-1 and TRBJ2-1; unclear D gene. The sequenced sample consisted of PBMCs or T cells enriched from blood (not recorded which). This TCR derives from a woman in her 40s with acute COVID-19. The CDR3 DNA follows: TGCAGTCCCCAGTCCAATGAGCAGTTCTTC. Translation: CSPQSNEQFF.